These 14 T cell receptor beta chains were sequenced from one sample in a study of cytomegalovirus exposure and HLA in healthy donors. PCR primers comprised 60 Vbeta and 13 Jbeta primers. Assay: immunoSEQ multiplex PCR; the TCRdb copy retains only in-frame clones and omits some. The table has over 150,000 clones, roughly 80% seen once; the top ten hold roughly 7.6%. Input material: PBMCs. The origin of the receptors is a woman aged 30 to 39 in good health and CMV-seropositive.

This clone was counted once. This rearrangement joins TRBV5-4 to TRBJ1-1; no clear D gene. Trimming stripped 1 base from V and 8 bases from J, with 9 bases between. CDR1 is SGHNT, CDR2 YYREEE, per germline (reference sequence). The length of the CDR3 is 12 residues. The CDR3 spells CASSLRQTEAFF. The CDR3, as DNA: TGTGCCAGCAGCTTGAGGCAGACAGAAGCTTTCTTT. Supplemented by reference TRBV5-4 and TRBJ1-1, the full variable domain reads ETGVTQSPTHLIKTRGQQVTLRCSSQSGHNTVSWYQQALGQGPQFIFQYYREEENGRGNFPPRFSGLQFPNYSSELNVNALELDDSALYLCASSLRQTEAFFGQGTRLTVV.

The CDR3 nucleotides read TGCGCCAGCCGCCCCGAGGACAGAGCTAACTATGGCTACACCTTC. Amino acids: CASRPEDRANYGYTF. The V call is TRBV4-1, the J call TRBJ1-2; TRBD1 is a possible D gene (6 bases). The germline V gene has CDR1 MGHRA and CDR2 YSYEKL. The CDR3 covers 15 residues. Trimming removed 8 bases at V and 0 bases at J, with 16 bases between.

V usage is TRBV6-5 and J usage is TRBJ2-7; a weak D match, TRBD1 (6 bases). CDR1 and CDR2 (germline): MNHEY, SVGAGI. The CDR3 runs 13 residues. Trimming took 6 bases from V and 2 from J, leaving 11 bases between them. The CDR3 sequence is CASSPGHPYEQYF. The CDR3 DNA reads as TGTGCCAGCAGCCCGGGACACCCCTACGAGCAGTACTTC.

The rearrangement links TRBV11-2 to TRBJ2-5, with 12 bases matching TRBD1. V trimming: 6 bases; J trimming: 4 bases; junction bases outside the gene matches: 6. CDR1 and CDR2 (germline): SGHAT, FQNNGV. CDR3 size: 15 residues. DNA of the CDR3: TGTGCCAGCAGTCATCGGGACAGGGGGCGAGAGACCCAGTACTTC. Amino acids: CASSHRDRGRETQYF.

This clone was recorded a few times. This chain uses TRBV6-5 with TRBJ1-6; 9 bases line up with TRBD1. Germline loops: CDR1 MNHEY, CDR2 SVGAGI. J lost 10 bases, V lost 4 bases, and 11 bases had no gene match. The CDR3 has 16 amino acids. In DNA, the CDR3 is TGTGCCAGCAGTTCCCACGGGGGACAGGGCTTATCACCCCTCCACTTT. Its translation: CASSSHGGQGLSPLHF.

CDR3 sequence reads: CASSVGSGFYEQYF. CDR3 bases: TGTGCCAGCAGCGTAGGCTCGGGATTCTACGAGCAGTACTTC. The chain joins TRBV9 to TRBJ2-7, with a weak D call TRBD2 (5 bases). Trimming took off 0 bases at V and 3 bases at J, with 10 bases between the two ends. Germline-derived CDR1 and CDR2 are SGDLS and YYNGEE. The CDR3 covers 14 residues. The full variable domain, its missing parts supplied by reference TRBV9 and TRBJ2-7, is DSGVTQTPKHLITATGQRVTLRCSPRSGDLSVYWYQQSLDQGLQFLIQYYNGEERAKGNILERFSAQQFPDLHSELNLSSLELGDSALYFCASSVGSGFYEQYFGPGTRLTVT.

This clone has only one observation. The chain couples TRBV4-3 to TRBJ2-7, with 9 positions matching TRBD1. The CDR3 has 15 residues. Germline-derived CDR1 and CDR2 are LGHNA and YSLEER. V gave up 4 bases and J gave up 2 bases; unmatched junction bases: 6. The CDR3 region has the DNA TGCGCCAGCAGCCCCGGGACAGGGATGACCTACGAGCAGTACTTC. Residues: CASSPGTGMTYEQYF.

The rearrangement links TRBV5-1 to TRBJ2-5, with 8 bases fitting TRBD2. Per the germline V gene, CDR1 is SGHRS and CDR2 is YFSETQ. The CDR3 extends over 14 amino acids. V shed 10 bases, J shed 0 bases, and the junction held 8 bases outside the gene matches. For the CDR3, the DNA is TGCGCCGGCATGGTCGGGGGGGACCAAGAGACCCAGTACTTC. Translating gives CAGMVGGDQETQYF.

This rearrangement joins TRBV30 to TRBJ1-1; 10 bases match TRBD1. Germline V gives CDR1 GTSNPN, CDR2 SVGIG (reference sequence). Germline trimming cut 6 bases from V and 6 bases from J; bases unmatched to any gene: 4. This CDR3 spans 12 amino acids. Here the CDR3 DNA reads TGTGCCTGTGGGGACAGGGGCTCTGAAGCTTTCTTT. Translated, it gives CACGDRGSEAFF.

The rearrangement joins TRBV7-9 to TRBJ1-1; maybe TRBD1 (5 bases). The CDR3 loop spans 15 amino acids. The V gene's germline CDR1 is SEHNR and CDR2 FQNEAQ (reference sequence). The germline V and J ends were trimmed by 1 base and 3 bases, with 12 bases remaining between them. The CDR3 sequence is CASSLGATGDTEAFF. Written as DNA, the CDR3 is TGTGCCAGCAGCTTAGGCGCGACGGGGGACACTGAAGCTTTCTTT.

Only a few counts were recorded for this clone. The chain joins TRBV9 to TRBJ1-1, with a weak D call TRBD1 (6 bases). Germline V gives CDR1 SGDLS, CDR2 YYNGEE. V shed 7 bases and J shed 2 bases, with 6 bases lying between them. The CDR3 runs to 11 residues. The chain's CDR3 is CASGTNTEAFF. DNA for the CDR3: TGTGCCAGCGGGACAAACACTGAAGCTTTCTTT.

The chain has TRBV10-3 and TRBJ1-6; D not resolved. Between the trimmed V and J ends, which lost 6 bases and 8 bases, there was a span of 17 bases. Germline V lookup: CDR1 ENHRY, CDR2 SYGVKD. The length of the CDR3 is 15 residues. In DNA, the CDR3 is TGTGCCATCAGCCCGGAGAGGGCGAGTGATTCACCCCTCCACTTT. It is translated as CAISPERASDSPLHF.

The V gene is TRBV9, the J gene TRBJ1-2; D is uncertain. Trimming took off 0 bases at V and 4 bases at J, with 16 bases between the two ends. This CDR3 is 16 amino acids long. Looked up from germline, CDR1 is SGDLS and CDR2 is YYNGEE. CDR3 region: CASSVAGGLEGYGYTF. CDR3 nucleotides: TGTGCCAGCAGCGTAGCCGGAGGCCTGGAAGGCTATGGCTACACCTTC.

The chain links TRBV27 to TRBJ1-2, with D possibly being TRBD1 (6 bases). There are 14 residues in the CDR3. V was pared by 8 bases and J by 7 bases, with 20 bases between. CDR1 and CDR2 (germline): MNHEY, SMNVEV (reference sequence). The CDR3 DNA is TGTGCCAGCGGGCTTCAGGGGTCCAAACTTGGCTACACCTTC. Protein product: CASGLQGSKLGYTF.